These T cell receptor beta chains were read from a single sample in a study of blood T cells in healthy people across ages. Each CDR3 protein gets one entry after TCRdb re-called the 5' RACE reads with MiXCR. The data hold about 1.7 million distinct CDR3 sequences, with approximately 28% observed a single time. The sequenced sample consisted of blood. Receptors were obtained from a woman aged 25 to 39 in good health. Each CDR3 is given with its conserved first and last residue. The D gene is left open where the match is weak. Expanded clones are given a class, and other clones once, few, many or no size at all.

CASSSGERAAEAFF TGTGCCAGCAGCTCTGGCGAGCGGGCGGCTGAAGCTTTCTTT TRBV7-9 NA NA TRBJ1-1
CSAREAGLVEQYF TGCAGTGCTAGAGAGGCAGGCCTAGTTGAGCAGTACTTC TRBV20-1 NA NA TRBJ2-7
CSARGNSDRVKEQYF TGCAGTGCTAGGGGGAACTCGGACAGGGTGAAGGAGCAGTACTTC TRBV20-1 TRBD1 many TRBJ2-5
CASSLGRSRPQPSEQFF TGTGCCAGCAGCTTGGGTCGGAGCAGGCCTCAACCAAGTGAGCAGTTCTTC TRBV5-4 NA few TRBJ2-1
CASSQEALAAGDSYNEQFF TGTGCCAGCAGCCAAGAGGCCCTCGCGGCGGGGGACTCCTACAATGAGCAGTTCTTC TRBV3-1 TRBD2 NA TRBJ2-1
CSARVVGGNTF TGCAGTGCTAGAGTCGTAGGGGGTAACACCTTC TRBV20-1 NA few TRBJ1-2
CASTLPGTDTQYF TGTGCCAGCACCCTACCGGGCACAGATACGCAGTATTTT TRBV6-5 NA NA TRBJ2-3
CASSPGGAGIRTDTQYF TGTGCCAGCAGCCCCGGAGGAGCGGGAATACGCACAGATACGCAGTATTTT TRBV7-9 TRBD2 few TRBJ2-3
CASSAGTAGQPQHF TGTGCCAGCAGCGCAGGGACAGCGGGTCAGCCCCAGCATTTT TRBV7-9 TRBD1 NA TRBJ1-5
CSVGTGYGYTF TGCAGCGTTGGGACGGGCTATGGCTACACCTTC TRBV29-1 NA many TRBJ1-2
CASSLDGNPKVSEQFF TGTGCCAGCAGCTTAGACGGTAACCCCAAAGTCTCCGAGCAGTTCTTC TRBV11-2 NA NA TRBJ2-1
CASSEPTTGPGSSTDTQYF TGTGCCAGCAGTGAACCCACGACGGGACCCGGCTCTAGCACAGATACGCAGTATTTT TRBV6-4 NA NA TRBJ2-3
CAGSLALSPTDTQYF TGTGCCGGCAGCTTAGCGCTCTCTCCCACAGATACGCAGTATTTT TRBV7-2 NA NA TRBJ2-3
CASRNRAQNIQYF TGTGCCAGCAGGAACAGGGCCCAAAACATTCAGTACTTC TRBV6-1 NA many TRBJ2-4
CAGTGGLNTEAFF TGTGCCGGCACAGGGGGGTTGAACACTGAAGCTTTCTTT TRBV6-1 TRBD1 NA TRBJ1-1
CASNIGGSGANVLTF TGTGCCAGCAACATAGGCGGCTCTGGGGCCAACGTCCTGACTTTC TRBV28 NA once TRBJ2-6
CASSYFSNTDTQYF TGTGCCAGCAGTTACTTTTCCAACACAGATACGCAGTATTTT TRBV6-2/TRBV6-3 NA many TRBJ2-3
CASSLRRANAHNEQFF TGTGCCAGCAGCCTCCGCCGGGCGAACGCCCACAATGAGCAGTTCTTC TRBV5-6 NA many TRBJ2-1
CASSLTGYSYEQYF TGTGCCAGCAGCCTTACAGGGTACTCCTACGAGCAGTACTTC TRBV7-6 NA many TRBJ2-7
CASGFLNTEAFF TGTGCCAGCGGGTTCTTGAACACTGAAGCTTTCTTT TRBV6-2/TRBV6-3 NA NA TRBJ1-1
CASSPQKPGNQPQHF TGTGCCAGCAGTCCACAGAAGCCGGGGAATCAGCCCCAGCATTTT TRBV6-6 NA NA TRBJ1-5
CASSSQGSYEQYF TGTGCCAGCAGTTCTCAGGGCTCCTACGAGCAGTACTTC TRBV6-2/TRBV6-3 NA many TRBJ2-7
CASSLGTSGLTDTQYF TGCGCCAGCAGCTTGGGGACTAGCGGACTCACAGATACGCAGTATTTT TRBV5-1 TRBD2 NA TRBJ2-3
CSAINRGINYGYTF TGCAGTGCTATTAACAGGGGGATTAACTATGGCTACACCTTC TRBV20-1 TRBD1 few TRBJ1-2
CASSEALLAGGWYEQYF TGTGCCAGCAGTGAAGCCTTACTAGCGGGAGGGTGGTACGAGCAGTACTTC TRBV2 TRBD2 NA TRBJ2-7